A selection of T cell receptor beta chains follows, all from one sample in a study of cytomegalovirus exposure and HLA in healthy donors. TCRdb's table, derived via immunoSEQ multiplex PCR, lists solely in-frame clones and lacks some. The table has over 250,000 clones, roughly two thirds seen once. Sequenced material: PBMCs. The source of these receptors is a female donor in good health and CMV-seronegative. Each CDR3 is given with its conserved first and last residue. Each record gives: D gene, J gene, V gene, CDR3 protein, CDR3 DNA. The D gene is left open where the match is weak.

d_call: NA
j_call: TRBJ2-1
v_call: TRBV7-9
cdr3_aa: CASSLVGFGETSYNEQFF
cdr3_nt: TGTGCCAGCAGCTTAGTAGGATTTGGGGAGACTTCCTACAATGAGCAGTTCTTC

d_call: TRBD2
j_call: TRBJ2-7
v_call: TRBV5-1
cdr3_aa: CASSPTGGRNYEQYF
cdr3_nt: TGCGCCAGCAGCCCGACGGGCGGGAGAAACTACGAGCAGTACTTC

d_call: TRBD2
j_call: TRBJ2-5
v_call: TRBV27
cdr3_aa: CASSFAGVGDGTQYF
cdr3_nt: TGTGCCAGCAGTTTTGCGGGAGTAGGGGATGGGACCCAGTACTTC

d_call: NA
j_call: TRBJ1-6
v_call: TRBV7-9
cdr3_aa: CASSAAGDGSPLHF
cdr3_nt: TGTGCCAGCAGCGCTGCGGGGGATGGTTCACCCCTCCACTTT

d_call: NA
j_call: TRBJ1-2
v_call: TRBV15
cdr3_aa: CATSLDGSFTSNYGYTF
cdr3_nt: TGTGCCACCAGCCTAGACGGCAGTTTTACCTCTAACTATGGCTACACCTTC

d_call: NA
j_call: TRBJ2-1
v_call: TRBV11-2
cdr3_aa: CASSPNGDEQFF
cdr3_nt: TGTGCCAGCAGCCCCAACGGGGATGAGCAGTTCTTC

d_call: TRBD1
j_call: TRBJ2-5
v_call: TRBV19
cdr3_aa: CASSIGTDQETQYF
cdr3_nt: TGTGCCAGTAGTATCGGGACAGATCAAGAGACCCAGTACTTC

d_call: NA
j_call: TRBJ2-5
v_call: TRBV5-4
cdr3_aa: CASSGGDGAEETQYF
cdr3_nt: TGTGCCAGCAGCGGCGGAGACGGTGCGGAAGAGACCCAGTACTTC

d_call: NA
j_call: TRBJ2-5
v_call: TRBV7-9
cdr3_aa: CSSSLRGPQETQYF
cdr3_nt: TGTTCCAGCAGCTTACGTGGGCCGCAAGAGACCCAGTACTTC

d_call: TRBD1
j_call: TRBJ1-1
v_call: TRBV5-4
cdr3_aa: CASRKQGANTEAFF
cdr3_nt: TGTGCCAGCAGGAAACAGGGGGCGAACACTGAAGCTTTCTTT

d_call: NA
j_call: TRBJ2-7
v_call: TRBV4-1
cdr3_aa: CASSRNRESDEQYF
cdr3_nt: TGCGCCAGCAGCCGAAACAGGGAGTCCGACGAGCAGTACTTC